This T cell receptor (beta chain) was captured in a study of human CD8 memory T cell subsets. About this clonotype: Its specificity is not known.

CD8+ T cells were isolated by negative magnetic selection. CDR1 is WNHNN and CDR2 is SYGVQD in the germline V gene (reference sequence). The CDR3 consists of 13 residues. The TCR beta sequencing libraries came from UMI-labeled 5' RACE. TCRdb reprocessed the 5' RACE reads and keeps a single row for each CDR3 protein, giving no DNA. The record lists 9,500 to 11,000 distinct CDR3 sequences, of which the ten most abundant hold roughly 15%. Study-wide results and caveats: By Chao1 estimates, precursor exhausted T cells appeared less diverse than stem-like memory T cells.

Sequencing input: CD8+ T cells from PBMCs. The TCR was taken from a human donor in good health. The chain is built from TRBV10-1 and TRBJ2-3; TCRdb's D call of TRBD1 is untestable without DNA. The chain's CDR3 is CASSRTGGDTQYF.